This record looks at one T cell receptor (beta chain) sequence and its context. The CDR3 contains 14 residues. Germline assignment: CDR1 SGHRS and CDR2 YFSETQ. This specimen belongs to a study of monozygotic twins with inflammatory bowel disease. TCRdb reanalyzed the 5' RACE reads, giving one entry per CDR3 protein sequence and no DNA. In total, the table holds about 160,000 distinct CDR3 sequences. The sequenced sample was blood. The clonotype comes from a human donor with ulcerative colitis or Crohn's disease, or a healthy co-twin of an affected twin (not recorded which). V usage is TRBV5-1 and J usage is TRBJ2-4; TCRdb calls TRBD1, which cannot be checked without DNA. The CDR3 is CASSLDRGPNIQYF.